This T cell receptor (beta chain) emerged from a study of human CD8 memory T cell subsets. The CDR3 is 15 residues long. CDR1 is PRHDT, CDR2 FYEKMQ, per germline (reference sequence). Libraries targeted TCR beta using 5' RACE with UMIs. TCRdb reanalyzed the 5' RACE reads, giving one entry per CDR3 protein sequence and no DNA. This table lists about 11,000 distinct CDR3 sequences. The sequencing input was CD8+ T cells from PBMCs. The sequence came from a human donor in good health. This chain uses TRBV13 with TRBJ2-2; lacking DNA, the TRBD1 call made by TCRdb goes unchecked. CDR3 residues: CASSKPDTDTGELFF.